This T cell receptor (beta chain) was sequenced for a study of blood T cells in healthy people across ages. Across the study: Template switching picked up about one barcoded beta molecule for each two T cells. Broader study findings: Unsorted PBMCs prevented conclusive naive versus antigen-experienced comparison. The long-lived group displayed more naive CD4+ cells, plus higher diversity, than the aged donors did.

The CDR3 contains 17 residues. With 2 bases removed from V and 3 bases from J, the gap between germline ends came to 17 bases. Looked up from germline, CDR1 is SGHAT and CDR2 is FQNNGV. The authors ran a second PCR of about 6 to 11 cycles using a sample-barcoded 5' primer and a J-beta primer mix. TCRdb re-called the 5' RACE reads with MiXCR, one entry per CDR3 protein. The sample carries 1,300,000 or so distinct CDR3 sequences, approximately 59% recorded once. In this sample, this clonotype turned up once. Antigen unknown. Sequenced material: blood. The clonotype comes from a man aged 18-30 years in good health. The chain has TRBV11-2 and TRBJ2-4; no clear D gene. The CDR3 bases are TGTGCCAGCAGCTTAATTCTCCGGGTCTTCGGCAAAAACATTCAGTACTTC. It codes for CASSLILRVFGKNIQYF.